Listed below are T cell receptor beta chains from one sample, sequenced in a study of T cell clones after liver transplantation. TCRdb's table, derived via immunoSEQ multiplex PCR, lists solely in-frame clones and lacks some. The table includes some 120,000 clones, over 75% detected once. The sequencing used CD4+ T cells from blood, collected 12 months after liver transplant. All receptors derive from a human patient who received a liver transplant. A subset of T cells may come from the graft donor. Both conserved end residues are part of each CDR3. The D gene is left open where the match is weak. Not all rows give a size; the values are once, few, many and, for expanded clones, a class.

D gene	V gene	clone size	J gene	CDR3 DNA	CDR3 protein
TRBD2	TRBV5-6	-	TRBJ2-5	TGTGCCAGCAGCCTCGGGACTAGCGGACGGGAGACCCAGTACTTC	CASSLGTSGRETQYF
TRBD1	TRBV28	once	TRBJ2-7	TGTGCCAGCAAACCAGGGGGCGCGAATTACGAGCAGTACTTC	CASKPGGANYEQYF
TRBD2	TRBV11-3	-	TRBJ2-1	TGTGCCAGCGGGGGACTAGCGGGAATCAATGAGCAGTTCTTC	CASGGLAGINEQFF
-	TRBV7-9	-	TRBJ2-2	TGTGCCAGCACCAAACCCAAAGGGTCGGACATGAACACCGGGGAGCTGTTTTTT	CASTKPKGSDMNTGELFF
TRBD1	TRBV15	once	TRBJ1-4	TGTGCCACCAGCAGAGAGGGGACAGGGGAAGAAAAACTGTTTTTT	CATSREGTGEEKLFF
TRBD1	TRBV7-3	-	TRBJ1-2	TGTGCCAGCAGCCCCTCCGGGACAGGGGTTGGCTACACCTTC	CASSPSGTGVGYTF
TRBD1	TRBV7-7	-	TRBJ1-5	TGTGCTAGCAGCTTTATAATGAGGCATAATCGGGACAGGGCAAATCAGCCCCAGCATTTT	CASSFIMRHNRDRANQPQHF
-	TRBV4-1	-	TRBJ2-1	TGCGCCAGCAGCCAGATAGGAACAAGCGGCAATGAGCAGTTCTTC	CASSQIGTSGNEQFF
TRBD1	TRBV19	few	TRBJ1-5	TGTGCCAGTAGTTCGACAGGGAACAATCAGCCCCAGCATTTT	CASSSTGNNQPQHF
-	TRBV5-4	-	TRBJ1-4	TGTGCCAGCAGCATAACGGCGGCAACTAATGAAAAACTGTTTTTT	CASSITAATNEKLFF
-	TRBV27	-	TRBJ1-1	TGTGCCAGCAGTGACCTATACGGACAGAAGACTGAAGCTTTCTTT	CASSDLYGQKTEAFF
TRBD2	TRBV9	-	TRBJ2-1	TGTGCCAGCGCGGTAGCGGGAGGATCCTACAATGAGCAGTTCTTC	CASAVAGGSYNEQFF
-	TRBV19	-	TRBJ1-2	TGTGCCAGTACGATTCCAGGGTGGGACTATGGCTACACCTTC	CASTIPGWDYGYTF
TRBD2	TRBV7-2	-	TRBJ2-1	TGTGCCAGCAGCCGTACGAGAGCGGGATCCACCTACAATGAGCAGTTCTTC	CASSRTRAGSTYNEQFF
-	TRBV10-3	-	TRBJ1-4	TGTGCCATCAGTGAGCCCGGGTCTTGGGGGACTAATGAAAAACTGTTTTTT	CAISEPGSWGTNEKLFF
-	TRBV6-5	once	TRBJ2-7	TGTGCCAGCAGTTACTCTAGGGCCGGGTCCTACGAGCAGTACTTC	CASSYSRAGSYEQYF
TRBD1	TRBV4-1	-	TRBJ1-4	TGCGCCAGCAGCCAACTCGACCTTATCGGACAGGGTGATGAAAAACTGTTTTTT	CASSQLDLIGQGDEKLFF
-	TRBV5-4	few	TRBJ2-5	TGTGCCAGCAGCTTGGTTGAAGAGACCCAGTACTTC	CASSLVEETQYF
-	TRBV9	-	TRBJ2-1	TGTGCCAGCAGCCCCCGAGGGGAGAGCTCCTACAATGAGCAGTTCTTC	CASSPRGESSYNEQFF
-	TRBV7-8	-	TRBJ2-5	TGTGCCAGCAGCTTCCGGGACGCAATAGAGACCCAGTACTTC	CASSFRDAIETQYF
-	TRBV30	once	TRBJ2-7	TGTGCCTGGAGTGTTTCCCTGCAGGGTGGAGAGCAGTACTTC	CAWSVSLQGGEQYF
TRBD2	TRBV11-3	-	TRBJ2-1	TGTGCCAGCAGCTTAGCTGGTGCTAGCGGGACGAGGGAGCAGTTCTTC	CASSLAGASGTREQFF
-	TRBV5-1	-	TRBJ1-1	TGCGCCAGCAGTGTGAACACTGAAGCTTTCTTT	CASSVNTEAFF
TRBD1	TRBV9	once	TRBJ2-3	TGTGCCAGCAGCGTAGGGGACAGGGTATTGTATTTT	CASSVGDRVLYF
-	TRBV28	-	TRBJ2-1	TGTGCCAGCAGCCCAAGCAATGAGCAGTTCTTC	CASSPSNEQFF
TRBD1	TRBV4-2	few	TRBJ1-3	TGTGCCAGCAGCCAAGGTGGACAGGGGGGGGACACCATATATTTT	CASSQGGQGGDTIYF
-	TRBV7-2	-	TRBJ2-7	TGTGCCAGCAGCTTAGGAAGGGGCGAGCAGTACTTC	CASSLGRGEQYF
TRBD1	TRBV7-2	-	TRBJ2-7	TGTGCCAGCAGCTTAGGTACAGGGGGGTACTACGAGCAGTACTTC	CASSLGTGGYYEQYF
-	TRBV5-6	-	TRBJ1-1	TGTGCCAGCAGCTTAAAGACAGCGGGTGGCACTGAAGCTTTCTTT	CASSLKTAGGTEAFF
-	TRBV19	-	TRBJ2-1	TGTGCCAGTAGTACTCCATGGGAGCAGTTCTTC	CASSTPWEQFF
TRBD1	TRBV30	-	TRBJ1-5	TGTGCCTGGGGACAGGGGGCGTCTAGGCCCCAGCATTTT	CAWGQGASRPQHF
TRBD1	TRBV25-1	-	TRBJ2-7	TGTGCCAGCAGTGAATCAGGGGGTAGGGGCGAGCAGTACTTC	CASSESGGRGEQYF
TRBD1	TRBV5-6	-	TRBJ2-7	TGTGCCAGCAGCTTCACAGGGGGCAATGAGCAGTACTTC	CASSFTGGNEQYF
-	TRBV28	-	TRBJ2-7	TGTGCCAGCAGTCCCCGGACGGGATACTCCTACGAGCAGTACTTC	CASSPRTGYSYEQYF
-	TRBV20-1	-	TRBJ1-1	TGCAGTGCTAGTCAGACAGTTGAAGCTTTCTTT	CSASQTVEAFF
-	TRBV21-1	once	TRBJ2-6	TGTGCCAGCAGCAAAGTGAGGAGGAGTGGGACAGGATGCTCTGGGGCCAACGTCCTGACTTTC	CASSKVRRSGTGCSGANVLTF
-	TRBV28	-	TRBJ1-4	TGTGCCAGCAGTGCAACTAATGAAAAACTGTTTTTT	CASSATNEKLFF
-	TRBV5-1	-	TRBJ1-1	TGCGCCAGCAGCTTCGCAGATAACACTGAAGCTTTCTTT	CASSFADNTEAFF
TRBD1	TRBV7-2	few	TRBJ1-5	TGTGCCAGCAGCTACAGGGGGAGCAATCAGCCCCAGCATTTT	CASSYRGSNQPQHF
-	TRBV5-1	once	TRBJ2-5	TGCGCCAGCAGCTCGACACCTCAAGAGACCCAGTACTTC	CASSSTPQETQYF
-	TRBV5-4	-	TRBJ2-2	TGTGCCAGCAGCTTGGACAGCACCGGGGAGCTGTTTTTT	CASSLDSTGELFF